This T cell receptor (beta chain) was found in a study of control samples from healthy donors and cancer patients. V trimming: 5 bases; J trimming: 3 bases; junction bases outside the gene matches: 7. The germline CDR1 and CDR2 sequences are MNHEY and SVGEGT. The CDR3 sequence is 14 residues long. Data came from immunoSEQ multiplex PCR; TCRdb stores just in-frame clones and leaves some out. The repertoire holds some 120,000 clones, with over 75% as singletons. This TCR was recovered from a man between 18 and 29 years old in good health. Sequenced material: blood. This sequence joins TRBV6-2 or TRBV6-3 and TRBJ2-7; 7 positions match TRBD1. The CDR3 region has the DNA TGTGCCAGCAGTCGACAGGGAACCTACTACGAGCAGTACTTC. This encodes CASSRQGTYYEQYF.